A selection of T cell receptor beta chains follows, all from one sample in a study of T cell responses to AZD1222 COVID-19 vaccine. Assay used: immunoSEQ multiplex PCR; TCRdb lists only in-frame clones, some missing. The table includes roughly 56,000 clones, 80% to 90% detected once. The input for sequencing was peripheral blood, taken on day 0 of AZD1222 vaccination. These receptors all stem from an adult in good health. The CDR3 runs from the conserved cysteine through the conserved F or W. A D gene is named only where the DNA matches it firmly. A clone size is listed for some rows: how often the clone was seen (once, few, many), or a class if it is expanded.

TRBJ2-1 TRBV27 . . CASSSSGYHNEQFF TGTGCCAGCAGTTCTTCAGGGTACCACAATGAGCAGTTCTTC
TRBJ2-5 TRBV3-1/TRBV3-2 . . CASSQTSETQYF TGTGCCAGCAGCCAGACCTCAGAGACCCAGTACTTC
TRBJ2-7 TRBV5-1 few TRBD2 CASRFSGGTSYEQYF TGCGCCAGCAGATTTAGCGGGGGGACCTCCTACGAGCAGTACTTC
TRBJ2-3 TRBV6-5 . TRBD1 CASSYSGQGSDTQYF TGTGCCAGCAGTTACTCGGGACAGGGGTCAGATACGCAGTATTTT
TRBJ1-6 TRBV7-8 . . CASSRTGVGNSPLHF TGTGCCAGCAGCCGGACGGGGGTGGGGAATTCACCCCTCCACTTT
TRBJ1-3 TRBV27 . . CASSFSGTDFSGNTIYF TGTGCCAGCAGTTTCTCCGGGACGGATTTCTCTGGAAACACCATATATTTT
TRBJ2-2 TRBV29-1 once . CSVTELQDTGELFF TGCAGCGTTACCGAATTACAGGACACCGGGGAGCTGTTTTTT
TRBJ2-5 TRBV20-1 . . CSAFIEETQYF TGCAGTGCCTTTATTGAGGAGACCCAGTACTTC
TRBJ1-1 TRBV15 . . CATSLRKNTEAFF TGTGCCACCAGCCTACGAAAGAACACTGAAGCTTTCTTT
TRBJ2-3 TRBV5-4 . TRBD2 CASSLVGGGATDTQYF TGTGCCAGCAGCTTGGTTGGCGGGGGGGCCACTGATACGCAGTATTTT
TRBJ1-2 TRBV6-5 once . CASIDISHNYGYTF TGTGCCAGCATAGACATCTCACATAACTATGGCTACACCTTC
TRBJ1-1 TRBV7-8 . . CASSLGRRNTEAFF TGTGCCAGCAGCTTGGGCAGGAGGAACACTGAAGCTTTCTTT
TRBJ2-3 TRBV4-1 few . CASSPGLADTQYF TGCGCCAGCAGCCCCGGGCTGGCAGATACGCAGTATTTT
TRBJ2-1 TRBV4-1 few TRBD1 CASSPTGGSYNEQFF TGCGCCAGCAGCCCGACAGGGGGCTCCTACAATGAGCAGTTCTTC
TRBJ1-1 TRBV2 once TRBD1 CASSEVRGKSEAFF TGTGCCAGCAGTGAAGTCAGGGGGAAGTCTGAAGCTTTCTTT